The 16 T cell receptor beta chains presented below share a single source sample, sequenced in a study of blood T cells in healthy people across ages. A second PCR, run for roughly 7 to 11 cycles, used a sample-barcoded 5' primer plus a J-beta primer mix. TCRdb independently ran MiXCR on the 5' RACE reads; one entry per CDR3 protein. The sample contains 550,000 to 750,000 distinct CDR3 sequences, roughly 21% of which appear only once. The specimen was blood. These receptors all come from a man between 65 and 80 years old in good health.

This clonotype showed up just a few times. This may come from a read error, since a much larger clone is one base off. The chain combines TRBV28 with TRBJ2-7; 7 nucleotides align to TRBD2. CDR1 MDHEN and CDR2 SYDVKM come from the germline V gene. This CDR3 is built from 13 residues. In nucleotides, the CDR3 is TGTGCCAGCAGTGCCGGGACTATACTAGCTGCCGCGTTC. It is translated as CASSAGTILAAAF. Based on the CDR3 plus reference TRBV28 and TRBJ2-7, the full variable domain is DVKVTQSSRYLVKRTGEKVFLECVQDMDHENMFWYRQDPGLGLRLIYFSYDVKMKEKGDIPEGYSVSREKKERFSLILESASTNQTSMYLCASSAGTILAAAFGPGTRLTVT.

Comments on this clonotype: The CDR3 carries no conserved terminal phenylalanine or tryptophan, so it likely arises from a read error. The chain combines TRBV7-2 with TRBJ2-4; D not resolved. The V gene lost 3 bases and the J gene lost 0 bases, with 9 bases spanning the gap. CDR1 and CDR2 from the germline V gene are SGHTA and FQGNSA. The CDR3 has 15 residues. The CDR3 sequence is CASSLDGLAKNIQYL. CDR3 nucleotides: TGTGCCAGCAGCTTGGACGGGTTAGCCAAAAACATTCAGTACCTC.

This clonotype was counted between two and nine times. The V and J genes are TRBV3-1 and TRBJ2-4; tentative D call: TRBD1 (5 bases). Looked up from germline, CDR1 is LGHDT and CDR2 is YNNKEL (reference sequence). CDR3 length equals 15 residues. V lost 0 bases, J lost 6 bases, and 12 bases lay in between. CDR3 sequence (DNA): TGTGCCAGCAGCCAAGATCCGTCCAGGGTAAACATTCAGTACTTC. Translated: CASSQDPSRVNIQYF.

The rearrangement joins TRBV29-1 to TRBJ2-3, with 10 nucleotides matching TRBD2. Germline V gene data show CDR1 as SQVTM and CDR2 as ANQGSEA. V gave up 4 bases and J gave up 1 base; unmatched junction bases: 5. The CDR3 is 15 amino acids. The CDR3 here is CSVGLAGVRTDTQYF. CDR3 sequence (DNA): TGCAGCGTTGGTCTAGCGGGAGTGCGCACAGATACGCAGTATTTT.

V and J are TRBV5-1 and TRBJ1-1; TRBD1 is a possible D gene (6 bases). V was cut by 1 base and J by 1 base, with 8 bases left in between. Germline CDR1 reads SGHRS; CDR2 reads YFSETQ. The CDR3 runs to 14 residues. The CDR3 region is CASSLRDKNTEAFF. CDR3 coding DNA: TGCGCCAGCAGCTTGCGGGACAAGAACACTGAAGCTTTCTTT.

The V gene is TRBV29-1, the J gene TRBJ2-1, with 8 bases matching TRBD1. The germline V gene encodes CDR1 SQVTM and CDR2 ANQGSEA. The V segment lost 7 bases and the J segment 5 bases; nucleotides outside the gene matches: 7. The length of the CDR3 is 13 residues. The DNA of the CDR3 is TGCAGCGGGACGGACAGGGAAAACAATGAGCAGTTCTTC. This gives the protein CSGTDRENNEQFF.

The chain joins TRBV10-3 to TRBJ2-5; tentative D call: TRBD1 (6 bases). The J call may be mistaken, given a closer DNA end match to TRBJ2-1. CDR1 ENHRY and CDR2 SYGVKD come from the germline V gene. The CDR3 contains 12 residues. CDR3: CAISAGEYEQFF. CDR3 nucleotide sequence: TGTGCCATCAGCGCAGGGGAGTATGAGCAGTTCTTC.

The chain links TRBV18 to TRBJ1-2; 8 nucleotides line up with TRBD1. Trimming at V came to 5 bases and at J to 1 base, leaving 6 bases not matched to a gene. Germline values: CDR1 KGHSH, CDR2 LQKENI. The CDR3 length is 15 residues. Written as DNA, the CDR3 is TGTGCCAGCTCATCGACAGGGGAGTTTAACTATGGCTACACCTTC. This codes for CASSSTGEFNYGYTF. Full variable domain (remainder filled in from reference TRBV18 and TRBJ1-2): NAGVMQNPRHLVRRRGQEARLRCSPMKGHSHVYWYRQLPEEGLKFMVYLQKENIIDESGMPKERFSAEFPKEGPSILRIQQVVRGDSAAYFCASSSTGEFNYGYTFGSGTRLTVV.

This clonotype came up a few times. CDR3 protein: CASSPGQGDQPQHF. The DNA of the CDR3 is TGTGCCAGCTCACCAGGACAGGGAGATCAGCCCCAGCATTTT. The J gene is TRBJ1-5, the V gene TRBV18; 8 nucleotides align to TRBD1. Trimming at V came to 2 bases and at J to 5 bases, leaving 2 bases not matched to a gene. Germline V gene data show CDR1 as KGHSH and CDR2 as LQKENI. This CDR3 comprises 14 residues.

The chain has TRBV24-1 and TRBJ2-1; 8 positions agree with TRBD2. This CDR3 has 20 amino acids. Germline V CDR1 and CDR2: KGHDR, SFDVKD. The ends lost 0 bases at V and 6 bases at J; junction bases unmatched: 18. In DNA form, the CDR3 reads TGTGCCACCAGTGATTTGGGACTAGCTTCGATCGACGGGGGAATCAATGAGCAGTTCTTC. It encodes CATSDLGLASIDGGINEQFF.

This clonotype was recorded a few times. A much larger clone lies one base from this, so it may be a read error. CDR3 region: CASSPGPGGCEQYF. CDR3 nucleotide sequence: TGTGCCAGCAGCCCCGGCCCGGGGGGTTGCGAGCAGTACTTC. The chain carries TRBV5-5 and TRBJ2-7, with TRBD2 matching over 7 bases. Losses at the gene ends were 4 bases for V and 6 bases for J; bases not matched to a gene: 10. Germline V gives CDR1 SGHKS, CDR2 YYEKEE (reference sequence). The CDR3 length is 14 residues.

This chain uses TRBV29-1 with TRBJ2-3; D tentatively fits TRBD1 or TRBD2 (6 bases each). The CDR3 sequence is 14 residues long. Germline CDR1 and CDR2: SQVTM and ANQGSEA. For the CDR3, the DNA is TGCGCAGGAGGGACAAGCTTTTCCACAGATACGCAGTATTTT. Its translation: CAGGTSFSTDTQYF.

This clonotype was observed a few times. The J gene is TRBJ2-7, the V gene TRBV11-2; 8 bases agree with TRBD2. This CDR3 is built from 14 residues. CDR1 and CDR2 from the germline V gene are SGHAT and FQNNGV. Trimming cost V 1 base and J 5 bases; bases outside gene matches: 4. The CDR3, as DNA: TGTGCCAGCAGCTTAGGGACTAGCAGCGACGAGCAGTACTTC. Its protein product is CASSLGTSSDEQYF.

Concerning this clonotype itself: The final CDR3 position lacks the conserved phenylalanine or tryptophan, pointing to a likely read error. CDR3 residues: CASRGHGYTL. The CDR3 coding sequence is TGTGCCAGCAGGGGACATGGCTACACCCTC. The chain combines TRBV6-5 with TRBJ1-2, with D possibly being TRBD1 (5 bases). The CDR3 runs 10 residues. Looked up from germline, CDR1 is MNHEY and CDR2 is SVGAGI. V was pared by 6 bases and J by 6 bases, with 5 bases between.

This clonotype was seen many times. The chain employs TRBV3-1 and TRBJ1-2; D call uncertain. The CDR3 extends over 15 amino acids. With 1 base removed from V and 4 bases from J, the gap between germline ends came to 13 bases. The germline V gene encodes CDR1 LGHDT and CDR2 YNNKEL (reference sequence). CDR3 protein: CASSQVAGSSYGYTF. The CDR3 region has the DNA TGTGCCAGCAGCCAAGTAGCAGGATCAAGCTATGGCTACACCTTC. The whole variable domain, filled in from reference TRBV3-1 and TRBJ1-2, reads DTAVSQTPKYLVTQMGNDKSIKCEQNLGHDTMYWYKQDSKKFLKIMFSYNNKELIINETVPNRFSPKSPDKAHLNLHINSLELGDSAVYFCASSQVAGSSYGYTFGSGTRLTVV.

The gene calls are TRBV6-2 or TRBV6-3 and TRBJ2-5, with 8 bases that match TRBD2. The germline gives CDR1 MNHEY, CDR2 SVGEGT. Germline trimming cut 9 bases from V and 5 bases from J; bases unmatched to any gene: 11. The CDR3 consists of 14 residues. The CDR3 loop is CARSSGTSVETQYF. The CDR3 region has the DNA TGTGCCAGATCCTCCGGGACTAGTGTTGAGACCCAGTACTTC.